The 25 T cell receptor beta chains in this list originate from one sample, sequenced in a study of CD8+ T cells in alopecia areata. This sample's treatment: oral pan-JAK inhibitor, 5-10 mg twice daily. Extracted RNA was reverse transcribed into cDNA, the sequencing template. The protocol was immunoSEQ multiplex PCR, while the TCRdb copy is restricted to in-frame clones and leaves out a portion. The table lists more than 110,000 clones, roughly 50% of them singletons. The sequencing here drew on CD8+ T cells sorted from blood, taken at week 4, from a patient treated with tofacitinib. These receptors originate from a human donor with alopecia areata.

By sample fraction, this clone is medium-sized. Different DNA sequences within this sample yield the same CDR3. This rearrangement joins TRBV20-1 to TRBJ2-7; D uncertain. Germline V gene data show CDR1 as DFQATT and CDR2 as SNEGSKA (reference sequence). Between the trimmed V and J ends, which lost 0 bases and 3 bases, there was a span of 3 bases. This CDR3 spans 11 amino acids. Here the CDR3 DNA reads TGCAGTGCTAGAGATAACTACGAGCAGTACTTC. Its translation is CSARDNYEQYF.

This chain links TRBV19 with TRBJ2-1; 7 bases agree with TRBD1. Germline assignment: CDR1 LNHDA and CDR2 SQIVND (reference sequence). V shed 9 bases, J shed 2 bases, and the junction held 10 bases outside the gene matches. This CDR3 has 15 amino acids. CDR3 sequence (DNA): TGTGCCAGCAGCTTAGAACAGGGGCCCTACAATGAGCAGTTCTTC. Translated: CASSLEQGPYNEQFF.

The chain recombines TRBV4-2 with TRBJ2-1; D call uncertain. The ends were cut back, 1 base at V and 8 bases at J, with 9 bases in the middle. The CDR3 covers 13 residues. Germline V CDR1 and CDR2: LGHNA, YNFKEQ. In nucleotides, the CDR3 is TGTGCCAGCAGCCAAGTACAAGCCGATGAGCAGTTCTTC. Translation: CASSQVQADEQFF.

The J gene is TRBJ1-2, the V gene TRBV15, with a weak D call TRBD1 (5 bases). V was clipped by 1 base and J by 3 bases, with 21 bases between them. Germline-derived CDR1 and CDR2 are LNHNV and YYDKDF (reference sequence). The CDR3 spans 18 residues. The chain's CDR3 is CATSRVGAEGLNDYGYTF. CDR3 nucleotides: TGTGCCACCAGCAGAGTGGGTGCAGAGGGGCTTAATGACTATGGCTACACCTTC.

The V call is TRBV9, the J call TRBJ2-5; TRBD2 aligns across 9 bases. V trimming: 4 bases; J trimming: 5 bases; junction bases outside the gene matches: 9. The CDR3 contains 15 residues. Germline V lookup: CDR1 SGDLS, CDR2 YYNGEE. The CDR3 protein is CASSPILAGSETQYF. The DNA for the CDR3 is TGTGCCAGCAGCCCAATCCTAGCGGGGTCGGAGACCCAGTACTTC.

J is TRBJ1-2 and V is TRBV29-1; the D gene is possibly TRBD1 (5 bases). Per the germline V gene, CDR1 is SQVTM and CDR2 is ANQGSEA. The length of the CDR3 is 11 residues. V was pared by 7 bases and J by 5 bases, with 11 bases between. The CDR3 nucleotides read TGCAGCGCGGGGACGGAATATGGCTACACCTTC. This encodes CSAGTEYGYTF.

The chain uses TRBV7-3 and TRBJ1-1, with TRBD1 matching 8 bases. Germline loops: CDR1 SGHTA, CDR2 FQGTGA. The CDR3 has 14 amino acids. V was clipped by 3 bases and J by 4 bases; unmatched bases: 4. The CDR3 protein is CASSFDRGFTEAFF. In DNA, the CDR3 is TGTGCCAGCAGCTTTGACAGGGGATTCACTGAAGCTTTCTTT.

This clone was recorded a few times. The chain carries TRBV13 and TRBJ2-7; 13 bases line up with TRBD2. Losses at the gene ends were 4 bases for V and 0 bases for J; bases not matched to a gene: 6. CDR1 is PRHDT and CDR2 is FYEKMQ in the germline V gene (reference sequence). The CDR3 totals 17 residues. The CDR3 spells CASSSRTSGGYSYEQYF. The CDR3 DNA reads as TGTGCCAGCAGCTCCCGGACTAGCGGGGGTTACTCCTACGAGCAGTACTTC.

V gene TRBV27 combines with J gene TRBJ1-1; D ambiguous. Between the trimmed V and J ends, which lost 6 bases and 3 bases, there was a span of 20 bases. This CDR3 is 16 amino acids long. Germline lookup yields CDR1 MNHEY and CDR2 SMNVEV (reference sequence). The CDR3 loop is CASSLLRGGRDTEAFF. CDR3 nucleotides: TGTGCCAGCAGCCTACTTCGAGGAGGGAGGGACACTGAAGCTTTCTTT.

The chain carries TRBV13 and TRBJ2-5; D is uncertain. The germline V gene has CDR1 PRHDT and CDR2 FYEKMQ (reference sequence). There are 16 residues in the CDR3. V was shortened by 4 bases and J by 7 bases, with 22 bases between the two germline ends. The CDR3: CASSSASEVGTATQYF. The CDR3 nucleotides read TGTGCCAGCAGCTCGGCCAGTGAGGTGGGAACGGCGACCCAGTACTTC.

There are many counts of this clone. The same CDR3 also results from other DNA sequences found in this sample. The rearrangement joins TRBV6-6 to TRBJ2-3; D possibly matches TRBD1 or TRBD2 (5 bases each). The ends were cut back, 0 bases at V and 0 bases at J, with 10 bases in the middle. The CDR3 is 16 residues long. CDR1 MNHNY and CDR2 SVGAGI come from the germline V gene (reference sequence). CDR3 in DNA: TGTGCCAGCAGTTACTCTGGGACCGTGAGCACAGATACGCAGTATTTT. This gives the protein CASSYSGTVSTDTQYF.

CDR3 residues: CASIGGRNEQFF. The CDR3 coding sequence is TGTGCCAGCATTGGAGGGAGGAATGAGCAGTTCTTC. The V and J genes are TRBV25-1 and TRBJ2-1, with D perhaps TRBD2 (6 bases). The germline V and J ends were trimmed by 7 bases and 7 bases, with 11 bases remaining between them. This CDR3 comprises 12 residues. Germline assignment: CDR1 MGHDK and CDR2 SYGVNS.

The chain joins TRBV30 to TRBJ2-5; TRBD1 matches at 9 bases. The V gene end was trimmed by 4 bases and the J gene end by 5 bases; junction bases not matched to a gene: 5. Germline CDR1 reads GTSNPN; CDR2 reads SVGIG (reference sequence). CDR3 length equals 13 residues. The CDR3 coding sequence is TGTGCCTGGACAGACAGGGGGATGGAGACCCAGTACTTC. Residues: CAWTDRGMETQYF.

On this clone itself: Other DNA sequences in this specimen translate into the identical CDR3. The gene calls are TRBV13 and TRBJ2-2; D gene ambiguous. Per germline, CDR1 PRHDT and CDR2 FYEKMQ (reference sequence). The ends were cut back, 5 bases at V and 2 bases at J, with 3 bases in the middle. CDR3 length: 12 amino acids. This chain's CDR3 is CASSLNTGELFF. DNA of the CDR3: TGTGCCAGCAGCCTAAACACCGGGGAGCTGTTTTTT.

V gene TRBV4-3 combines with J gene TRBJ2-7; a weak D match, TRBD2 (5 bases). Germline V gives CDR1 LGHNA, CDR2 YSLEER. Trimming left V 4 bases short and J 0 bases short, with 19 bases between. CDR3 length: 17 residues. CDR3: CASSLPQGSGSSYEQYF. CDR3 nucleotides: TGCGCCAGCAGCCTCCCTCAAGGCAGCGGTAGCTCCTACGAGCAGTACTTC.

CDR3 residues: CASSARGGRYNEQFF. For the CDR3, the DNA is TGTGCCAGCAGCGCCCGCGGGGGGAGGTACAATGAGCAGTTCTTC. J is TRBJ2-1 and V is TRBV13; TRBD2 matches 8 bases. Unmatched junction bases numbered 7, after V lost 5 bases and J lost 4 bases. CDR1 and CDR2 (germline): PRHDT, FYEKMQ (reference sequence). The CDR3 loop spans 15 amino acids.

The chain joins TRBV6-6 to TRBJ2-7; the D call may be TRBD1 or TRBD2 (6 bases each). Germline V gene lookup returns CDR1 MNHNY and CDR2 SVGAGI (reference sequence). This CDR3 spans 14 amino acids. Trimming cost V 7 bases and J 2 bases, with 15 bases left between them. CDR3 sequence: CASTEGGTPYEQYF. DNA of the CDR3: TGTGCCAGCACTGAGGGGGGTACCCCCTACGAGCAGTACTTC.

CDR3 protein: CASSFARGGYTF. The CDR3 bases are TGTGCCAGCAGTTTCGCCAGAGGCGGCTACACCTTC. This rearrangement joins TRBV6-5 to TRBJ1-2; D remains unclear. In germline, CDR1 is MNHEY, CDR2 SVGAGI. There are 12 residues in the CDR3. The V gene lost 4 bases and the J gene lost 8 bases, with 11 bases spanning the gap.

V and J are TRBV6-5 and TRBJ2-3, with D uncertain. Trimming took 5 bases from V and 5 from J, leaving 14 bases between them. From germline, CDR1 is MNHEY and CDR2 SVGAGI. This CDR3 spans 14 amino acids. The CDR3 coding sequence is TGTGCCAGCAGTCTTAACCCCACGGTAGATACGCAGTATTTT. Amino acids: CASSLNPTVDTQYF.

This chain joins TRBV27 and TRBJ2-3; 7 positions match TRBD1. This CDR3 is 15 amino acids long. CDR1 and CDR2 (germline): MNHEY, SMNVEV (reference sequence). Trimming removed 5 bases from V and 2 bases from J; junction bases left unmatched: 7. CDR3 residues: CASSLQGTHTDTQYF. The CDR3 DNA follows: TGTGCCAGCAGTCTACAGGGGACCCACACAGATACGCAGTATTTT.

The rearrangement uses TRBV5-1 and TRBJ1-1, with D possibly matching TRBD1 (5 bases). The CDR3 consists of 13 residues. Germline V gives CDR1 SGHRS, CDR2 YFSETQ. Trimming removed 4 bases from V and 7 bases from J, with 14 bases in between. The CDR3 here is CASSGGWQGEAFF. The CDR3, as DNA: TGCGCCAGCAGCGGCGGGTGGCAGGGTGAAGCTTTCTTT.

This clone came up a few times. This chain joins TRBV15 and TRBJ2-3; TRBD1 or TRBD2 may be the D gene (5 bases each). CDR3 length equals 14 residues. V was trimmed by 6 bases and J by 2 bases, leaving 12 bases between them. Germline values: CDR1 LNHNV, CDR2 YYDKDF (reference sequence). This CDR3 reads CATSSGTDTDTQYF. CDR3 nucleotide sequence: TGTGCCACCAGTTCCGGGACCGACACAGATACGCAGTATTTT.

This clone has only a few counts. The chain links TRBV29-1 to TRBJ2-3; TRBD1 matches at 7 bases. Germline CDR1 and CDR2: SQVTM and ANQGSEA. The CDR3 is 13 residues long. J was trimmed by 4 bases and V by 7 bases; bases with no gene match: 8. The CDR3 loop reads CSGQGGSSDTQYF. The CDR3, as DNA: TGCAGCGGACAGGGTGGTTCGTCAGATACGCAGTATTTT.

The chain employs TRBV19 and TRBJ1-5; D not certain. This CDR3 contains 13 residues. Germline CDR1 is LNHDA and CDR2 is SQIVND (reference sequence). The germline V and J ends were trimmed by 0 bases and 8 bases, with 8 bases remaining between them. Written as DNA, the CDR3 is TGTGCCAGTAGTATAGATCATGAGGAGCCCCAGCATTTT. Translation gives CASSIDHEEPQHF.

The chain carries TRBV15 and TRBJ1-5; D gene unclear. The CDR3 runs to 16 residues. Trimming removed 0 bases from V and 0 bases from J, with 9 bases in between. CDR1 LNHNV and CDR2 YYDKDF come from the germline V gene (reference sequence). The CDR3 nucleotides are TGTGCCACCAGCAGAGATGGGGAGTATAGCAATCAGCCCCAGCATTTT. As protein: CATSRDGEYSNQPQHF.